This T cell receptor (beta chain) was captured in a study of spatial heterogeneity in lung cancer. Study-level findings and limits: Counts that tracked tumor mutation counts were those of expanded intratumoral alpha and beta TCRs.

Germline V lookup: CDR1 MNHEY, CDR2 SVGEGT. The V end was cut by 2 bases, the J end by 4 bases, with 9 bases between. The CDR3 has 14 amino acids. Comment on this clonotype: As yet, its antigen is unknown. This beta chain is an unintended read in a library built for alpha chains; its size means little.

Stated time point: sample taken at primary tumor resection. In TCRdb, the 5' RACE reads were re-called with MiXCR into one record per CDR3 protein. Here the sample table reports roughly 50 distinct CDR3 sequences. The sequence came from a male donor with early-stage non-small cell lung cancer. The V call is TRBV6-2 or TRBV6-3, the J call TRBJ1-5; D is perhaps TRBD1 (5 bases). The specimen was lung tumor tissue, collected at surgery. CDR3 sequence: CASSYRDGNQPQHF. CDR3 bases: TGTGCCAGCAGTTACAGGGACGGGAATCAGCCCCAGCATTTT.